Following are 27 T cell receptor beta chains from one sample sequenced in a study of blood T cell dynamics during melanoma immunotherapy. Time point indicated: week 3, after first cycle of checkpoint inhibitor. Here immunoSEQ multiplex PCR was the method, and the copy in TCRdb shows in-frame clones only, minus some. The sample records about 4,300 clones, 78% being singletons. The sequences come from blood, collected from a patient treated with checkpoint blockade. Receptors originate from a human donor with melanoma.

V is TRBV6-4 and J is TRBJ2-2, with TRBD1 matching 8 bases. V lost 1 base and J lost 3; bases outside the gene matches: 4. CDR1 is MRHNA, CDR2 SNTAGT, per germline. CDR3 size: 16 residues. The CDR3 reads CASSDFGQGYTGELFF. CDR3 in DNA: TGTGCCAGCAGTGACTTCGGACAGGGCTACACCGGGGAGCTGTTTTTT.

This chain uses TRBV5-1 with TRBJ2-5; 14 positions agree with TRBD2. This CDR3 is 16 amino acids long. Germline CDR1 and CDR2: SGHRS and YFSETQ. With V trimmed by 0 bases and J by 5 bases, 3 bases remained unmatched. The CDR3 here is CASSLGLAGGPETQYF. CDR3 bases: TGCGCCAGCAGCTTGGGACTAGCGGGGGGGCCGGAGACCCAGTACTTC.

The genes are TRBV7-5 and TRBJ1-2; TRBD1, the table's D call, lacks a check against the DNA. TRBV7-5 has pseudogene status. The CDR3 sequence is 14 residues long. Here the CDR3 DNA reads TGTGCCAGCAGCTTAGTTGTCAGGGGAGATGGCTACACCTTC. Protein product: CASSLVVRGDGYTF.

The chain is built from TRBV19 and TRBJ1-2; D gene uncertain. CDR3 length: 15 amino acids. With 3 bases removed from V and 6 bases from J, the gap between germline ends came to 17 bases. The germline gives CDR1 LNHDA, CDR2 SQIVND (reference sequence). The CDR3 is CASSMQADSFDGYTF. In DNA, the CDR3 is TGTGCCAGTAGTATGCAGGCAGACTCATTCGATGGCTACACCTTC.

The chain has TRBV7-2 and TRBJ1-2, with TRBD1 as a possible D gene (6 bases). Trimming left V 4 bases short and J 6 bases short, with 18 bases between. The length of the CDR3 is 15 residues. Per germline, CDR1 SGHTA and CDR2 FQGNSA. In DNA form, the CDR3 reads TGTGCCAGCAGCTCTGGGGGGGGCTCTCCCCATGGCTACACCTTC. This gives the protein CASSSGGGSPHGYTF.

The chain combines TRBV10-3 with TRBJ2-7; TRBD1 might be the D (6 bases). V lost 0 bases, J lost 2 bases, and 14 bases lay in between. This CDR3 spans 16 amino acids. The germline gives CDR1 ENHRY, CDR2 SYGVKD. The CDR3 loop is CAISESQGKGTYEQYF. CDR3 in DNA: TGTGCCATCAGTGAGTCTCAGGGGAAAGGGACCTACGAGCAGTACTTC.

The chain is built from TRBV27 and TRBJ2-3; the match to TRBD2 covers 8 bases. CDR3 length: 14 amino acids. The germline V gene encodes CDR1 MNHEY and CDR2 SMNVEV (reference sequence). V was clipped by 11 bases and J by 5 bases; unmatched bases: 12. CDR3 amino acids: CAAGGGPLGDTQYF. DNA for the CDR3: TGTGCCGCCGGCGGGGGGCCCCTAGGAGATACGCAGTATTTT.

This chain uses TRBV5-1 with TRBJ2-3, with D hard to call. The CDR3 sequence is 13 residues long. V lost 0 bases and J 2 bases, leaving 4 bases between the germline ends. In germline, CDR1 is SGHRS, CDR2 YFSETQ. The chain's CDR3 is CASSLEFTDTQYF. The CDR3 nucleotides read TGCGCCAGCAGCTTGGAGTTCACAGATACGCAGTATTTT.

This rearrangement joins TRBV9 to TRBJ2-1, with 15 bases matching TRBD2. The CDR3 consists of 18 residues. Germline lookup yields CDR1 SGDLS and CDR2 YYNGEE. The J segment lost 6 bases and the V segment lost 4 bases, leaving 11 bases of the junction unmatched. For the CDR3, the DNA is TGTGCCAGCAGCCCCGGACTAGCGGGGGGGCCGGATGGCAATGAGCAGTTCTTC. Translating gives CASSPGLAGGPDGNEQFF. Drawing the rest from reference TRBV9 and TRBJ2-1, the complete variable domain is DSGVTQTPKHLITATGQRVTLRCSPRSGDLSVYWYQQSLDQGLQFLIQYYNGEERAKGNILERFSAQQFPDLHSELNLSSLELGDSALYFCASSPGLAGGPDGNEQFFGPGTRLTVL.

The rearrangement joins TRBV9 to TRBJ2-3, with a weak D call TRBD1 (5 bases). V was trimmed by 0 bases and J by 0 bases, leaving 5 bases between them. In germline, CDR1 is SGDLS, CDR2 YYNGEE. This CDR3 is 14 amino acids long. The chain's CDR3 is CASSVGTSTDTQYF. The DNA for the CDR3 is TGTGCCAGCAGCGTAGGGACAAGCACAGATACGCAGTATTTT. Filled out from reference TRBV9 and TRBJ2-3, the complete variable domain reads DSGVTQTPKHLITATGQRVTLRCSPRSGDLSVYWYQQSLDQGLQFLIQYYNGEERAKGNILERFSAQQFPDLHSELNLSSLELGDSALYFCASSVGTSTDTQYFGPGTRLTVL.

The chain has TRBV15 and TRBJ2-2, with no clear D. The CDR3 spans 13 residues. Trimming pared 3 bases from V and 6 bases from J, leaving 8 bases between. The germline V gene encodes CDR1 LNHNV and CDR2 YYDKDF (reference sequence). Written as DNA, the CDR3 is TGTGCCACCAGCAGGGCGGCCCCCGGGGAGCTGTTTTTT. It specifies CATSRAAPGELFF. Full variable domain (remainder filled in from reference TRBV15 and TRBJ2-2): DAMVIQNPRYQVTQFGKPVTLSCSQTLNHNVMYWYQQKSSQAPKLLFHYYDKDFNNEADTPDNFQSRRPNTSFCFLDIRSPGLGDTAMYLCATSRAAPGELFFGEGSRLTVL.

The chain employs TRBV19 and TRBJ2-3, with 8 bases lining up with TRBD2. Germline V lookup: CDR1 LNHDA, CDR2 SQIVND (reference sequence). The CDR3 length is 14 residues. After removal of 8 bases from V and 2 bases from J, the junction contained 6 bases not matched to a gene. CDR3 region: CASGYGGATDTQYF. Written as DNA, the CDR3 is TGTGCCAGTGGCTACGGGGGGGCCACAGATACGCAGTATTTT.

The gene calls are TRBV5-1 and TRBJ1-5; no clear D gene. Germline CDR1 SGHRS, CDR2 YFSETQ. V lost 0 bases, J lost 2 bases, and 9 bases lay in between. The length of the CDR3 is 15 residues. The CDR3 bases are TGCGCCAGCAGCTTGGAAGGGATTCGCAATCAGCCCCAGCATTTT. It specifies CASSLEGIRNQPQHF.

The chain combines TRBV15 with TRBJ1-2, with TRBD1 matching 9 bases. Germline V gene data show CDR1 as LNHNV and CDR2 as YYDKDF (reference sequence). V was clipped by 3 bases and J by 3 bases; unmatched bases: 20. The CDR3 has 20 residues. For the CDR3, the DNA is TGTGCCACCAGCAGGACGAATACTCCGACCACAGGGGGCGCGTACTATGGCTACACCTTC. Its protein product is CATSRTNTPTTGGAYYGYTF.

In DNA, the CDR3 is TGTGCCAGCAGCCACGGGACAGGAGCCTATGGCTACACCTTC. Protein sequence: CASSHGTGAYGYTF. V gene TRBV19 combines with J gene TRBJ1-2; 8 bases match TRBD1. The CDR3 covers 14 residues. The germline V gene has CDR1 LNHDA and CDR2 SQIVND (reference sequence). V gave up 9 bases and J gave up 4 bases; unmatched junction bases: 10.

V and J are TRBV11-3 and TRBJ1-5; D may be TRBD1 (6 bases). V was clipped by 5 bases and J by 5 bases, with 25 bases between them. Germline V lookup: CDR1 SGHNT, CDR2 YENEEA. The CDR3 loop spans 18 amino acids. The DNA for the CDR3 is TGTGCCAGCAGCCCAGAGGGGTCCGCATGGGGGGCGGATCAGCCCCAGCATTTT. Amino acids: CASSPEGSAWGADQPQHF.

The chain links TRBV5-1 to TRBJ1-2, with D unresolved. V was clipped by 1 base and J by 5 bases, with 12 bases between them. Germline CDR1 is SGHRS and CDR2 is YFSETQ. This CDR3 region has 14 residues. This CDR3 reads CASSLSTSEYGYTF. The CDR3 nucleotides read TGCGCCAGCAGCTTGTCTACTTCAGAGTATGGCTACACCTTC. The entire variable domain, with the rest obtained from reference TRBV5-1 and TRBJ1-2, is as follows: KAGVTQTPRYLIKTRGQQVTLSCSPISGHRSVSWYQQTPGQGLQFLFEYFSETQRNKGNFPGRFSGRQFSNSRSEMNVSTLELGDSALYLCASSLSTSEYGYTFGSGTRLTVV.

V usage is TRBV5-1 and J usage is TRBJ1-1; D uncertain. Germline assignment: CDR1 SGHRS and CDR2 YFSETQ. V was cut by 4 bases and J by 2 bases, with 12 bases left in between. The length of the CDR3 is 14 residues. CDR3 sequence: CASSPDRLNTEAFF. CDR3 DNA sequence: TGCGCCAGCAGCCCGGACCGGTTAAACACTGAAGCTTTCTTT.

This clone was seen a few times. The chain carries TRBV7-9 and TRBJ1-4, with 10 bases that match TRBD1. The CDR3 runs to 14 residues. The V and J ends lost 5 bases and 10 bases, in that order; junction bases with no gene match: 7. CDR1 and CDR2 from the germline V gene are SEHNR and FQNEAQ (reference sequence). CDR3 in DNA: TGTGCCAGCAGCCCGGGACAGGGGAACGGAAAACTGTTTTTT. Its protein is CASSPGQGNGKLFF.

This chain connects TRBV25-1 to TRBJ2-1, with a weak D call TRBD2 (7 bases). Per the germline V gene, CDR1 is MGHDK and CDR2 is SYGVNS. V dropped 7 bases and J dropped 9 bases, with 22 bases sitting between them. CDR3 length: 15 residues. The CDR3 DNA sequence: TGTGCCAGCAAAAAACGAGGGGGGGCTAGGGCTGAGCAGTTCTTC. Translation gives CASKKRGGARAEQFF.

J is TRBJ2-1 and V is TRBV5-8; D remains unclear. This CDR3 comprises 15 residues. V was pared by 4 bases and J by 5 bases, with 16 bases between. The V gene's germline CDR1 is SGHTS and CDR2 YDEGEE. CDR3 bases: TGTGCCAGCAGCCATCGACCTGAATGGAACAATGAGCAGTTCTTC. It translates to CASSHRPEWNNEQFF.

J is TRBJ2-1 and V is TRBV2, with D maybe TRBD1 (5 bases). V was shortened by 7 bases and J by 0 bases, with 10 bases between the two germline ends. Germline-derived CDR1 and CDR2 are SNHLY and FYNNEI. This CDR3 spans 14 amino acids. The CDR3 region has the DNA TGTGCCAGCAATCTAGGGGTCTCCTACAATGAGCAGTTCTTC. Translation gives CASNLGVSYNEQFF. The complete variable domain, with remaining parts taken from reference TRBV2 and TRBJ2-1, reads EPEVTQTPSHQVTQMGQEVILRCVPISNHLYFYWYRQILGQKVEFLVSFYNNEISEKSEIFDDQFSVERPDGSNFTLKIRSTKLEDSAMYFCASNLGVSYNEQFFGPGTRLTVL.

Concerning this clone itself: The junction departs from the called germline gene at one end, perhaps through a read error. The chain joins TRBV4-2 to TRBJ2-1; D may be TRBD2 (6 bases). This CDR3 contains 15 residues. Germline V gene lookup returns CDR1 LGHNA and CDR2 YNFKEQ. The CDR3 DNA reads as TGTGCCAGCAGCCAAGATAGCGGCTCCTCCAATGAGCAGTTCTTC. Its protein is CASSQDSGSSNEQFF.

This clone was counted a single time. This chain uses TRBV6-6 with TRBJ2-2; D possibly corresponds to TRBD2 (6 bases). The CDR3 has 14 amino acids. Germline V CDR1 and CDR2: MNHNY, SVGAGI (reference sequence). Trimming took off 5 bases at V and 4 bases at J, with 11 bases between the two ends. The CDR3 coding sequence is TGTGCCAGCAGTCCCGGACTACGCACCGGGGAGCTGTTTTTT. Translating it yields CASSPGLRTGELFF.

The V and J genes are TRBV10-3 and TRBJ1-1, with D maybe TRBD1 (5 bases). CDR3 length equals 16 residues. CDR1 is ENHRY, CDR2 SYGVKD, per germline. The V gene lost 2 bases and the J gene lost 5 bases, with 18 bases spanning the gap. CDR3 DNA: TGTGCCATCAGTGAGCTAAGGGCCAGAGAGGGGACTGAAGCTTTCTTT. Translation: CAISELRAREGTEAFF.

The chain combines TRBV7-8 with TRBJ2-7, with D hard to call. The CDR3 runs 12 residues. Germline V gene data show CDR1 as SGHVS and CDR2 as FQNEAQ. Deletions cut 5 bases from V and 0 bases from J, with 5 bases between. CDR3 bases: TGTGCCAGCAGCCCGGGCTCCTACGAGCAGTACTTC. As protein: CASSPGSYEQYF.

This clone showed up just once. CDR3 sequence reads: CASNSGAGANQPQHF. The DNA for the CDR3 is TGTGCCAGCAATTCAGGGGCTGGGGCCAATCAGCCCCAGCATTTT. The V and J genes are TRBV27 and TRBJ1-5; D is perhaps TRBD1 (6 bases). This CDR3 has 15 residues. Germline CDR1 and CDR2: MNHEY and SMNVEV (reference sequence). Trimming shortened V by 7 bases and J by 3 bases, and 16 bases separated the two germline ends.